This is a list of T cell receptor beta chains from one sample in a study of naive and memory T cell subsets. MiXCR, run by TCRdb on the UMI-ligation and nested PCR reads, gives a single entry per CDR3 protein. There are around 140,000 distinct CDR3 sequences in the sample; over 20% occur only once, and around 0.11% lies in the top ten. Material for sequencing was naive CD4+ T cells from blood. The receptors stem from a human donor in good health. Each CDR3 is given with its conserved first and last residue. A D gene is named only where the DNA matches it firmly. Clone size is not always given. Where it is, it says once, few, many or a class for expanded clones.

DNA: TGCAGCGTGTTAGACAGGTTAACCTACGAGCAGTACTTC
CDR3: CSVLDRLTYEQYF
size: few
V: TRBV29-1
D: NA
J: TRBJ2-7

DNA: TGTGCCACCAGTGAAGATACAGGGGGCTTCAATCAGCCCCAGCATTTT
CDR3: CATSEDTGGFNQPQHF
size: NA
V: TRBV24-1
D: TRBD1
J: TRBJ1-5

DNA: TGTGCCAGCAGTTACTCGTACGGAAGAGGGTGGGAAAAACTGTTTTTT
CDR3: CASSYSYGRGWEKLFF
size: NA
V: TRBV6-5
D: NA
J: TRBJ1-4

DNA: TGTGCCAGCAGTCCAGACAGGGTTGGAAATCAGCCCCAGCATTTT
CDR3: CASSPDRVGNQPQHF
size: few
V: TRBV6-5
D: TRBD1
J: TRBJ1-5

DNA: TGTGCCAGCAGTTACGACAGGGTTACGGGGGAGCAGTACTTC
CDR3: CASSYDRVTGEQYF
size: NA
V: TRBV6-6
D: TRBD1
J: TRBJ2-7

DNA: TGCGCCAGCAGTGAGACAGGGCGGACTGAAGCTTTCTTT
CDR3: CASSETGRTEAFF
size: many
V: TRBV10-1
D: NA
J: TRBJ1-1

DNA: TGTGCCAGCAGCCCTACTGGCGGGAACTACAATGAGCAGTTCTTC
CDR3: CASSPTGGNYNEQFF
size: many
V: TRBV12-3/TRBV12-4
D: NA
J: TRBJ2-1

DNA: TGTGCCAGCAGAGCGGAAGAGACCCAGTACTTC
CDR3: CASRAEETQYF
size: NA
V: TRBV2
D: NA
J: TRBJ2-5

DNA: TGTGCCAGCAGCTTAACTTCGGGGATCCAAGAGACCCAGTACTTC
CDR3: CASSLTSGIQETQYF
size: many
V: TRBV11-2
D: NA
J: TRBJ2-5

DNA: TGTGCCAGCAGTTTATTAAGGTCCGCCCGCCCAGCCAAAAACATTCAGTACTTC
CDR3: CASSLLRSARPAKNIQYF
size: few
V: TRBV12-3/TRBV12-4
D: NA
J: TRBJ2-4

DNA: TGTGCCAGCAGCTTGCGACTAGGAAACACCGGGGAGCTGTTTTTT
CDR3: CASSLRLGNTGELFF
size: NA
V: TRBV7-2
D: NA
J: TRBJ2-2

DNA: TGTGCCAGCAGCTTAGAGGCTAGCGGGACCCTCACAGATACGCAGTATTTT
CDR3: CASSLEASGTLTDTQYF
size: few
V: TRBV7-2
D: TRBD2
J: TRBJ2-3

DNA: TGTGCCAGCAGCTTTGACAGCGCTAACTATGGCTACACCTTC
CDR3: CASSFDSANYGYTF
size: NA
V: TRBV7-2
D: NA
J: TRBJ1-2

DNA: TGCGCCAGCAGCTTTATGGAGACCCAGTACTTC
CDR3: CASSFMETQYF
size: many
V: TRBV5-1
D: NA
J: TRBJ2-5

DNA: TGCAGTGTGAGAGGGGGAGACGTAATCGAGCAGTACTTC
CDR3: CSVRGGDVIEQYF
size: NA
V: TRBV20-1
D: NA
J: TRBJ2-7

DNA: TGTGCCAGCAGTTACTCCGGCGGGCATGAGCAGTTCTTC
CDR3: CASSYSGGHEQFF
size: NA
V: TRBV6-2/TRBV6-3
D: NA
J: TRBJ2-1

DNA: TGTGCCAGCAGCCGTGTTAGCACCGGGGAGCTGTTTTTT
CDR3: CASSRVSTGELFF
size: NA
V: TRBV11-3
D: NA
J: TRBJ2-2

DNA: TGTGCCAGCAGCCAAGGAATCCAAGAGACCCAGTACTTC
CDR3: CASSQGIQETQYF
size: many
V: TRBV14
D: NA
J: TRBJ2-5

DNA: TGTGCCAGCAGCTTCAGGGCAGAGACCCAGTACTTC
CDR3: CASSFRAETQYF
size: few
V: TRBV5-5
D: NA
J: TRBJ2-5

DNA: TGTGCCATCTCTACGGGACCGGCAGGGGTTAATGCTCAGCCCCAGCATTTT
CDR3: CAISTGPAGVNAQPQHF
size: few
V: TRBV28
D: NA
J: TRBJ1-5

DNA: TGTGCCAGCAGCTCCCGGGACAGGGCCTACAATGAGCAGTTCTTC
CDR3: CASSSRDRAYNEQFF
size: few
V: TRBV7-3
D: TRBD1
J: TRBJ2-1

DNA: TGTGCCACCACCGGGACTAGTCGCTACAATGAGCAGTTCTTC
CDR3: CATTGTSRYNEQFF
size: few
V: TRBV6-6
D: TRBD2
J: TRBJ2-1

DNA: TGTGCCTGGAGTGTATCCCCGCCACCCCAAGAGACCCAGTACTTC
CDR3: CAWSVSPPPQETQYF
size: NA
V: TRBV30
D: NA
J: TRBJ2-5

DNA: TGTGCCACCAGCAGGGGCGAAAGACTAGCAATAGATGAGCAGTTCTTC
CDR3: CATSRGERLAIDEQFF
size: few
V: TRBV15
D: TRBD2
J: TRBJ2-1

DNA: TGTGCCAGCTCACCTGGGACTAGGGACTACAATGAGCAGTTCTTC
CDR3: CASSPGTRDYNEQFF
size: many
V: TRBV18
D: TRBD2
J: TRBJ2-1

DNA: TGTGCCAGCAGTTTGTCCCCGGGAGTCGGCACAGATACGCAGTATTTT
CDR3: CASSLSPGVGTDTQYF
size: few
V: TRBV28
D: NA
J: TRBJ2-3

DNA: TGTGCCAGCAGTTTACGGCAACGAGCTGGGGCCAACGTCCTGACTTTC
CDR3: CASSLRQRAGANVLTF
size: NA
V: TRBV28
D: NA
J: TRBJ2-6

DNA: TGTGCCAGCAGTTTCGGTCAGGGCCCAGATACGCAGTATTTT
CDR3: CASSFGQGPDTQYF
size: once
V: TRBV12-3/TRBV12-4
D: NA
J: TRBJ2-3

DNA: TGTGCCAGAGGACAGGGTTCCTACAATGAGCAGTTCTTC
CDR3: CARGQGSYNEQFF
size: few
V: TRBV2
D: TRBD1
J: TRBJ2-1

DNA: TGTGCCAGCAGTGGGGGGGTGCGAGATACGCAGTATTTT
CDR3: CASSGGVRDTQYF
size: NA
V: TRBV7-2
D: TRBD2
J: TRBJ2-3

DNA: TGCAGCGTTGGACTAGCGGGAGGCCAAGAGACCCAGTACTTC
CDR3: CSVGLAGGQETQYF
size: many
V: TRBV29-1
D: TRBD2
J: TRBJ2-5

DNA: TGTGCCAGCAGAACTCCCTCTACGCAGTATTTT
CDR3: CASRTPSTQYF
size: NA
V: TRBV6-5
D: NA
J: TRBJ2-3

DNA: TGTGCCAGCAGTCCACCAGCGGGGGCGTACAATGAGCAGTTCTTC
CDR3: CASSPPAGAYNEQFF
size: many
V: TRBV12-3/TRBV12-4
D: TRBD2
J: TRBJ2-1

DNA: TGTGCCAGCAGCAACTATCCGGGACAGGGGGCCGGACAGCCCCAGCATTTT
CDR3: CASSNYPGQGAGQPQHF
size: once
V: TRBV3-1
D: TRBD1
J: TRBJ1-5

DNA: TGCAGCGTTTCATGGGTAGGGAACGGGGAGCTGTTTTTT
CDR3: CSVSWVGNGELFF
size: NA
V: TRBV29-1
D: NA
J: TRBJ2-2

DNA: TGCAGTGCTAGTCGTTCCAGGGGAACTAATGAAAAACTGTTTTTT
CDR3: CSASRSRGTNEKLFF
size: NA
V: TRBV20-1
D: NA
J: TRBJ1-4

DNA: TGTGCCAGCTCACCACTAAGTGTCCGAGAGACCCAGTACTTC
CDR3: CASSPLSVRETQYF
size: few
V: TRBV18
D: NA
J: TRBJ2-5

DNA: TGCGCCAGCAGCCAAGATAAAGATTGGGCCAAAAACATTCAGTACTTC
CDR3: CASSQDKDWAKNIQYF
size: NA
V: TRBV4-1
D: NA
J: TRBJ2-4

DNA: TGCAGCGTTAGACAGGGGGGGGACACCGGGGAGCTGTTTTTT
CDR3: CSVRQGGDTGELFF
size: NA
V: TRBV29-1
D: TRBD1
J: TRBJ2-2

DNA: TGTGCCAGCAGTCTTCCATGGGGGACACCTCACAATGAGCAGTTCTTC
CDR3: CASSLPWGTPHNEQFF
size: NA
V: TRBV7-2
D: NA
J: TRBJ2-1

DNA: TGTGCCAGCAGTTACCGCCGTCGCGGTACTAGCGGGAGGCAAACATACTACAAAGAGCAGTTCTTC
CDR3: CASSYRRRGTSGRQTYYKEQFF
size: NA
V: TRBV6-2/TRBV6-3
D: TRBD2
J: TRBJ2-1

DNA: TGTGCCAGCAGCTTCCTTCACACCTGGACAGAAATCTCTGGAAACACCATATATTTT
CDR3: CASSFLHTWTEISGNTIYF
size: NA
V: TRBV7-9
D: NA
J: TRBJ1-3

DNA: TGTGCCAGCAAGGCAGGGGGTGGCGGTGGCTACACCTTC
CDR3: CASKAGGGGGYTF
size: NA
V: TRBV28
D: TRBD1
J: TRBJ1-2

DNA: TGTGCCAGCAGTTCAAGACAGGGGTCGAACACTGAAGCTTTCTTT
CDR3: CASSSRQGSNTEAFF
size: many
V: TRBV12-3/TRBV12-4
D: TRBD1
J: TRBJ1-1

DNA: TGTGCCTGGAGTGTAGACCGAATAACAGGGAGTATCGCCAAAAACATTCAGTACTTC
CDR3: CAWSVDRITGSIAKNIQYF
size: few
V: TRBV30
D: NA
J: TRBJ2-4

DNA: TGCAGCGGGGGGAATGACTATGGCTACACCTTC
CDR3: CSGGNDYGYTF
size: NA
V: TRBV29-1
D: NA
J: TRBJ1-2

DNA: TGCAGCTTCCACAAGGACAGCCCGAAAAACATTCAGTACTTC
CDR3: CSFHKDSPKNIQYF
size: once
V: TRBV29-1
D: NA
J: TRBJ2-4

DNA: TGCAGCGGAACTAGCGGGAGCTCCTACGAGCAGTACTTC
CDR3: CSGTSGSSYEQYF
size: NA
V: TRBV20-1
D: TRBD2
J: TRBJ2-7

DNA: TGTGCCAGCAGTCCCGGGACGGCTCACACTGAAGCTTTCTTT
CDR3: CASSPGTAHTEAFF
size: few
V: TRBV28
D: NA
J: TRBJ1-1

DNA: TGTGCCAGCAGTTACTCTACCTCGCACCGGAGCTCTGGAAACACCATATATTTT
CDR3: CASSYSTSHRSSGNTIYF
size: NA
V: TRBV6-6
D: NA
J: TRBJ1-3

DNA: TGTGCCATCAGTGTCAACACAGATGAAAAACTGTTTTTT
CDR3: CAISVNTDEKLFF
size: many
V: TRBV10-3
D: NA
J: TRBJ1-4

DNA: TGCAGCGGGGGGGGAGAGACCCAGTACTTC
CDR3: CSGGGETQYF
size: many
V: TRBV29-1
D: TRBD2
J: TRBJ2-5

DNA: TGTGCCAGCAGCTTAGCATTAACAGAATCCGATGAGCAGTTCTTC
CDR3: CASSLALTESDEQFF
size: many
V: TRBV7-9
D: NA
J: TRBJ2-1

DNA: TGTGCCAGCAGTGCCCGGGACCCCCCAAAGGGCAATCAGCCCCAGCATTTT
CDR3: CASSARDPPKGNQPQHF
size: NA
V: TRBV12-3/TRBV12-4
D: NA
J: TRBJ1-5

DNA: TGTGCCAGCAGCCGGGCAGTTGGGGAGCAGTACTTC
CDR3: CASSRAVGEQYF
size: few
V: TRBV7-9
D: NA
J: TRBJ2-7

DNA: TGTGCCAGCACCCTAGGGGGAGCGGGAAGGGACAATGAGCAGTTCTTC
CDR3: CASTLGGAGRDNEQFF
size: few
V: TRBV6-2/TRBV6-3
D: NA
J: TRBJ2-1

DNA: TGCGCCAGCAGCCAGACTAGCGGGAGCACAGATACGCAGTATTTT
CDR3: CASSQTSGSTDTQYF
size: few
V: TRBV5-1
D: TRBD2
J: TRBJ2-3

DNA: TGTGCCAGCTCCTACCGCACTGAAGCTTTCTTT
CDR3: CASSYRTEAFF
size: NA
V: TRBV6-2/TRBV6-3
D: NA
J: TRBJ1-1

DNA: TGTGCCAGCAGTTACAACGGGAGGGGTATGCCCCAGCATTTT
CDR3: CASSYNGRGMPQHF
size: NA
V: TRBV6-5
D: NA
J: TRBJ1-5

DNA: TGTGCCAGCAGCTTAGGTGACAACTACGAGCAGTACTTC
CDR3: CASSLGDNYEQYF
size: few
V: TRBV7-8
D: NA
J: TRBJ2-7